Reported below is one T cell receptor (beta chain). Its specificity is not known. Using immunoSEQ multiplex PCR, the repertoire was profiled, and TCRdb retains in-frame clones only, with some absent. The sample records about 40,000 clones, approximately 71% being singletons. The entry originates in a study of cytotoxic CD8 clonotypes in ibrutinib-treated CLL. Study-wide points: Whereas clonality rose at ibrutinib response, it declined toward baseline at progression.

Germline V gene lookup returns CDR1 LNHNV and CDR2 YYDKDF (reference sequence). V gave up 0 bases and J gave up 6 bases, with 15 bases separating them. The CDR3 extends over 15 amino acids. The input for sequencing was PBMCs, taken at disease progression, from a patient treated with ibrutinib. This sequence originates from a human donor with chronic lymphocytic leukemia. The chain employs TRBV15 and TRBJ2-7; maybe TRBD1 (5 bases). The CDR3 here is CATSREIQTGSEQYF. The CDR3 DNA reads as TGTGCCACCAGCAGAGAAATACAAACAGGAAGCGAGCAGTACTTC.